The source of this T cell receptor (beta chain) is a study of CD8 T cells in Susac syndrome. About the research overall: Active disease was present in more than five of the sequenced Susac syndrome patients, and remission in fewer than 10.

An amount of RNA that ranged from roughly 0.5 to 1 ug was reverse transcribed with random hexamers. TCRdb ran MiXCR on the immunoSEQ multiplex PCR reads and lists one entry per CDR3 protein. Here the sample spans around 150,000 distinct CDR3 sequences, 85% to 95% being singletons. Findings and caveats of the study: The study recognized that the number of individuals in its TCR sequencing and HLA analysis was relatively small.

As to this clonotype: Its antigen is as yet unknown.

This clonotype was sampled from a human donor with Susac syndrome. The sample was CD8+ T cells from PBMCs.

CDR3 sequence: CASSEGEAFF. CDR3 DNA: TGTGCCAGCAGTGAGGGTGAAGCTTTCTTT. This rearrangement joins TRBV28 to TRBJ1-1; D is unclear. With 5 bases removed from V and 7 bases from J, the gap between germline ends came to 5 bases. Germline CDR1 reads MDHEN; CDR2 reads SYDVKM. This CDR3 has 10 amino acids. Full variable domain (rest looked up from reference TRBV28 and TRBJ1-1): DVKVTQSSRYLVKRTGEKVFLECVQDMDHENMFWYRQDPGLGLRLIYFSYDVKMKEKGDIPEGYSVSREKKERFSLILESASTNQTSMYLCASSEGEAFFGQGTRLTVV.